This passage covers 3 T cell receptor beta chains from one sample sequenced in a study of PD-1 blockade in classical Hodgkin lymphoma. Each patient experienced a relapse that followed autologous stem cell transplantation, and brentuximab vedotin exposure varied. Libraries were prepared by immunoSEQ multiplex PCR; TCRdb keeps only in-frame clonotypes and omits some of them. The table lists 84,000 or so clones, around nine tenths of them singletons, with less than 3% in the top ten. The sample in question was peripheral blood mononuclear cells (PBMCs), obtained before the second cycle of nivolumab. The receptors shown here come from a human donor with classical Hodgkin lymphoma.

This sequence joins TRBV27 and TRBJ1-1; 12 bases fit TRBD1. J lost 5 bases, V lost 5 bases, and 18 bases had no gene match. The CDR3 has 19 residues. Per the germline V gene, CDR1 is MNHEY and CDR2 is SMNVEV (reference sequence). DNA for the CDR3: TGTGCCAGCAGTCGAAAACCTATGGGACAGGGGGCTTGGTATACTGAAGCTTTCTTT. Translation: CASSRKPMGQGAWYTEAFF.

The chain has TRBV5-1 and TRBJ2-3; D is unresolved. V lost 5 bases, J lost 0 bases, and 13 bases lay in between. The germline V gene encodes CDR1 SGHRS and CDR2 YFSETQ. The CDR3 is made up of 15 amino acids. Written as DNA, the CDR3 is TGCGCCAGCAGTTTAGTGGGAACTAGCACAGATACGCAGTATTTT. Amino acids: CASSLVGTSTDTQYF. Filled out from reference TRBV5-1 and TRBJ2-3, the complete variable domain reads KAGVTQTPRYLIKTRGQQVTLSCSPISGHRSVSWYQQTPGQGLQFLFEYFSETQRNKGNFPGRFSGRQFSNSRSEMNVSTLELGDSALYLCASSLVGTSTDTQYFGPGTRLTVL.

The V gene is TRBV9, the J gene TRBJ1-2, with TRBD1 identical over 12 bases. The CDR3 totals 17 residues. Per germline, CDR1 SGDLS and CDR2 YYNGEE. J gave up 6 bases and V 3 bases, and 12 bases lay outside the gene matches. The CDR3 sequence is CASSAKVGTGGNNGYTF. The DNA of the CDR3 is TGTGCCAGCAGCGCCAAGGTAGGGACAGGGGGCAACAATGGCTACACCTTC.